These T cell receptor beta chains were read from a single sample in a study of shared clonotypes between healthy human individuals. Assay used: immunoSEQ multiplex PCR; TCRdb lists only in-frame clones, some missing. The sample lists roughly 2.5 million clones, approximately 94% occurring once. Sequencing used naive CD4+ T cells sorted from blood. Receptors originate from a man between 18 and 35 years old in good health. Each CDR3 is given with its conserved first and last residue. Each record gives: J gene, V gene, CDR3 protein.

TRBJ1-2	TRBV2	CASSEELRSSGYTF
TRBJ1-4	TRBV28	CASNRGGSVEKLFF
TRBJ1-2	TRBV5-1	CASSSGQGDGYTF
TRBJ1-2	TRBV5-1	CASSPLRPNLGYTF
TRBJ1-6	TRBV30	CAFNRGQYNSPLHF
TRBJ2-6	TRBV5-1	CASSLTGESGANVLTF
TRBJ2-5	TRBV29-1	CSARVQETQYF
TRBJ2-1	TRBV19	CASRDGGVDEQFF
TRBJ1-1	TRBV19	CASTTLRGAGTEAFF
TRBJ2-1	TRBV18	CASSLTRDEQFF
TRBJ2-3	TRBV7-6	CASSMGLGGPDTQYF
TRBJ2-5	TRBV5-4	CASRGTGPQTQYF
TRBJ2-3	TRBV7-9	CASSLASDTQYF
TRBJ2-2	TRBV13	CASSLSSKLNTGELFF
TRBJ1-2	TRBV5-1	CASSLAQDGGGYTF
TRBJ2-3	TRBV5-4	CASSRDPAGTDTQYF
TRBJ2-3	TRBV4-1	CASRQLAGAGDTQYF
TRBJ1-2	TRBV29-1	CSVEAPGRYGYTF
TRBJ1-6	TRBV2	CASSEEAITLHF
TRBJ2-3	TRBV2	CASSEGGSTTDTQYF
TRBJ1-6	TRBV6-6	CASSYGSEGRESPLHF
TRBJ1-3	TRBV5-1	CASSLGGGENTIYF